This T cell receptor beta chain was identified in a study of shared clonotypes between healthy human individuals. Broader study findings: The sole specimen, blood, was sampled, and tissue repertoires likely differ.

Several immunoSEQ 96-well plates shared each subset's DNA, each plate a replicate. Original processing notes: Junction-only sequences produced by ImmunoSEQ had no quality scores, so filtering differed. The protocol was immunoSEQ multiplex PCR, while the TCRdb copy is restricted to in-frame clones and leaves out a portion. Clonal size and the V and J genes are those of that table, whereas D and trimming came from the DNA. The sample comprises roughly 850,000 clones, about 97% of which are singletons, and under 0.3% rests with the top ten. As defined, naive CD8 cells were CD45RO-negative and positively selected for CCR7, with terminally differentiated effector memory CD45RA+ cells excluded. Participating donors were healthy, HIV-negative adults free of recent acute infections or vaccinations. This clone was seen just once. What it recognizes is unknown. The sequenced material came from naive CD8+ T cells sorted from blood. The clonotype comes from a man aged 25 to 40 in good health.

The CDR3 nucleotides read TGTGCCAGCAGTGTTGGGGCGGGTAGTTACTACGAGCAGTACTTC. Translating gives CASSVGAGSYYEQYF. J is TRBJ2-7 and V is TRBV27; D may be TRBD1 or TRBD2 (5 bases each). CDR1 is MNHEY, CDR2 SMNVEV, per germline (reference sequence). The V gene lost 5 bases and the J gene lost 3 bases, with 17 bases spanning the gap. The CDR3 is 15 residues long.